This T cell receptor (beta chain) was observed in a study of cytomegalovirus exposure and HLA in healthy donors. The wider study: An analysis done earlier identified 95 million to 140 million unique TCR beta sequences from approximately 170 million T cells. Regarding the study as a whole: For TCR beta chains, V- and J-gene trimming was later linked to a missense DCLRE1C variant. It was shown in a later analysis that HLA-associated TCR beta chains were more clonally expanded than other, equally common chains.

Use of 60 Vbeta and 13 Jbeta primers characterized the PCR. In the authors' workflow: Later work found around 72 million unique TCR beta chains, with some 11 million shared. Method: immunoSEQ multiplex PCR; TCRdb's copy keeps in-frame clones and lacks some. The D gene and trimming were derived from the DNA, and the V and J assignments and clone size from that table. Here the sample spans 110,000 or so clones, more than 65% being singletons. CDR1 is MNHEY, CDR2 SVGAGI, per germline. This CDR3 has 14 amino acids. Deletions cut 6 bases from V and 4 bases from J, with 15 bases between. With respect to this clone: The target antigen is unknown.

The origin of this receptor is a woman younger than 30 in good health and CMV-seronegative. The chain combines TRBV6-5 with TRBJ1-2; weak D call: TRBD1 (6 bases). Sequenced sample: PBMCs. This CDR3 reads CASSSVTGTYGYTF. The CDR3 DNA follows: TGTGCCAGCAGCTCCGTCACAGGGACCTATGGCTACACCTTC.